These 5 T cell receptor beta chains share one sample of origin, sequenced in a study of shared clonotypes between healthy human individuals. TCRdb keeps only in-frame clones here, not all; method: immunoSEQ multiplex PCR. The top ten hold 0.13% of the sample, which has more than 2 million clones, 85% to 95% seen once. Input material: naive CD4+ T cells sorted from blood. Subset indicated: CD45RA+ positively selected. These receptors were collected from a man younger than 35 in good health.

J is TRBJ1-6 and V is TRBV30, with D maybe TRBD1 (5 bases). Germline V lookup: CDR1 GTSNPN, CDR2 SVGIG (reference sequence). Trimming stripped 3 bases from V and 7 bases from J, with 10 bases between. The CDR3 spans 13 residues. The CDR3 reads CAWSLGQNSPLHF. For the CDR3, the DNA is TGTGCCTGGAGCTTGGGGCAAAATTCACCCCTCCACTTT.

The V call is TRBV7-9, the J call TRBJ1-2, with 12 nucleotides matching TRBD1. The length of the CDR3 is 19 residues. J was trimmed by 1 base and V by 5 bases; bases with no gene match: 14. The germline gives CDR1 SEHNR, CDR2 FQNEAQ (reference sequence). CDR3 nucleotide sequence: TGTGCCAGCAGCCCCGACCGGTGGGGACAGGGGGCTAATAACTATGGCTACACCTTC. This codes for CASSPDRWGQGANNYGYTF.

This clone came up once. The CDR3 spells CASSPYRGTEAFF. The CDR3 nucleotides are TGTGCCAGCTCACCCTACCGGGGGACTGAAGCTTTCTTT. V is TRBV18 and J is TRBJ1-1; perhaps TRBD1 as D (5 bases). The germline gives CDR1 KGHSH, CDR2 LQKENI. The CDR3 is 13 residues long. V was clipped by 3 bases and J by 5 bases, with 10 bases between them.

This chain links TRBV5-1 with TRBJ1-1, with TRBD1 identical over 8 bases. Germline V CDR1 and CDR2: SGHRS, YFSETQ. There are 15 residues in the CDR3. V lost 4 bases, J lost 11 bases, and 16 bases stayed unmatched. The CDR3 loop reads CASSRTGTGTPKAFF. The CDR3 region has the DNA TGCGCCAGCAGCCGCACCGGGACAGGCACCCCTAAGGCTTTCTTT.

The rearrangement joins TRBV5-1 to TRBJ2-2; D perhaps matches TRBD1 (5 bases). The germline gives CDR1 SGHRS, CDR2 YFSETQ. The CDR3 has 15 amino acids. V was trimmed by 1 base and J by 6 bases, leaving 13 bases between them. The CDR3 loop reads CASSLYQGGSGELFF. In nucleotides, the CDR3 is TGCGCCAGCAGCTTGTATCAGGGTGGGTCCGGGGAGCTGTTTTTT.